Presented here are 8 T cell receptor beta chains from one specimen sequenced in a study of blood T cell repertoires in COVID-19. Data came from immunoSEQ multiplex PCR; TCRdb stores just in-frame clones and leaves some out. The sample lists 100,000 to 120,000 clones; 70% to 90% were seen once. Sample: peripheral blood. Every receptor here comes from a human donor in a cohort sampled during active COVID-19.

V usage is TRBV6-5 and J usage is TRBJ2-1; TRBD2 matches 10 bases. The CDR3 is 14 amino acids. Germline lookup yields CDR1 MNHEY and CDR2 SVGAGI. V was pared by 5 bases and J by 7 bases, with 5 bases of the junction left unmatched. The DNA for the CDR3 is TGTGCCAGCAGTCTAGCGGGAGTTGTTAATGAGCAGTTCTTC. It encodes CASSLAGVVNEQFF.

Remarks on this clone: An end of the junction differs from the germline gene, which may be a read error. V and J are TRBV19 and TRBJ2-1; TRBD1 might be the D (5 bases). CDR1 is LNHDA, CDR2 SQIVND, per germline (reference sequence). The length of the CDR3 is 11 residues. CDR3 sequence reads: CATLLGHSLLF. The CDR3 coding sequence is TGTGCCACCTTACTGGGGCACAGCCTTCTCTTC.

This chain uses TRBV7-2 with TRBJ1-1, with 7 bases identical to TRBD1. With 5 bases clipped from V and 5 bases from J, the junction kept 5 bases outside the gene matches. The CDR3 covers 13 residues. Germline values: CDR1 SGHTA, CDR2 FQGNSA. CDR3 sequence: CASSRDRATEAFF. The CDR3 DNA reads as TGTGCCAGCAGCCGCGACAGGGCAACTGAAGCTTTCTTT.

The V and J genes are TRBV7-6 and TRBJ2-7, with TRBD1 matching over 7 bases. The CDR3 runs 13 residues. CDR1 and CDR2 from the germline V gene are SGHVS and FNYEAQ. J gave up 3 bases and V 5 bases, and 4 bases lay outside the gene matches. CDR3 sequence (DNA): TGTGCCAGCAGCCCGTGGACAGGCTACGAGCAGTACTTC. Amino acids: CASSPWTGYEQYF.

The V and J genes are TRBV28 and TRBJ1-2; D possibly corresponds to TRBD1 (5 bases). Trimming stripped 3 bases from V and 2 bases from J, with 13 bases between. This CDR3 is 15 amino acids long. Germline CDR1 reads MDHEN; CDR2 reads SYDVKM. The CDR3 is CASSFWQGDNYGYTF. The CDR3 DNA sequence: TGTGCCAGCAGTTTTTGGCAGGGCGACAACTATGGCTACACCTTC.

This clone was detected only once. Here the CDR3 DNA reads TGTGCCAGCAGCCCAGGGACAGACCGGAACACCGGGGAGCTGTTTTTT. Its protein product is CASSPGTDRNTGELFF. The V call is TRBV11-3, the J call TRBJ2-2; TRBD1 matches 7 bases. The length of the CDR3 is 16 residues. The junction had 7 bases not matched to a gene; V was cut back by 5 bases and J by 1 base. The germline CDR1 and CDR2 sequences are SGHNT and YENEEA.

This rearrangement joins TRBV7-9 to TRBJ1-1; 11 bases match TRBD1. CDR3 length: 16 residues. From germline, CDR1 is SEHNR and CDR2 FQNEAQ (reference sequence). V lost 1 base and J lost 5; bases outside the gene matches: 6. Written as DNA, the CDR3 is TGTGCCAGCAGCTTAGGCGGGACAGGGGGTAAGACTGAAGCTTTCTTT. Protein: CASSLGGTGGKTEAFF.

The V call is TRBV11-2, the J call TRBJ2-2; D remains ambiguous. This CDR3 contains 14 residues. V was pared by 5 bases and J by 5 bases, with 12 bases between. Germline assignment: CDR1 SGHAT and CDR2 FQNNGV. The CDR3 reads CASSNSYLTGELFF. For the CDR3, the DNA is TGTGCCAGCAGCAATTCGTATTTGACCGGGGAGCTGTTTTTT.